This TCR beta chain was found in a study of beta chain features in type 1 diabetes. Investigators reverse transcribed all isolated RNA, so they sequenced expressed TCRB transcripts. Assay: immunoSEQ multiplex PCR; the TCRdb copy retains only in-frame clones and omits some. The data show hundreds of thousands of clones, 15% seen once. Germline V gives CDR1 SGHDN, CDR2 FVKESK. The CDR3 has 13 amino acids. The V end lost 2 bases, the J end lost 4 bases, and 8 bases lay between the germline ends. The sequenced sample was naive CD4+ T cells from blood. The TCR sequence derives from a man between 18 and 35 years old in good health. This rearrangement joins TRBV14 to TRBJ2-5; the D gene is possibly TRBD2 (5 bases). Here the CDR3 reads CASSQRGRETQYF. CDR3 in DNA: TGTGCCAGCAGCCAACGAGGGCGAGAGACCCAGTACTTC.